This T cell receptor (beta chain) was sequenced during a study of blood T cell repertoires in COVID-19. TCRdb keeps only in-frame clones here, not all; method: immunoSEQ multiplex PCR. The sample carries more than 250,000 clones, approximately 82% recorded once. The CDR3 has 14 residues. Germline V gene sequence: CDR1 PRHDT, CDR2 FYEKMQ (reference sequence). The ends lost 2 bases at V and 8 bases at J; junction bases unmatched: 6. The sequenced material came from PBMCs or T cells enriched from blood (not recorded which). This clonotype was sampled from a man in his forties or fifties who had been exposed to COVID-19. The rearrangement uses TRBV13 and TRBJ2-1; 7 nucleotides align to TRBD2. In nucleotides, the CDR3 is TGTGCCAGCAGCTTATACCCTAGCGGCGATGAGCAGTTCTTC. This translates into CASSLYPSGDEQFF.